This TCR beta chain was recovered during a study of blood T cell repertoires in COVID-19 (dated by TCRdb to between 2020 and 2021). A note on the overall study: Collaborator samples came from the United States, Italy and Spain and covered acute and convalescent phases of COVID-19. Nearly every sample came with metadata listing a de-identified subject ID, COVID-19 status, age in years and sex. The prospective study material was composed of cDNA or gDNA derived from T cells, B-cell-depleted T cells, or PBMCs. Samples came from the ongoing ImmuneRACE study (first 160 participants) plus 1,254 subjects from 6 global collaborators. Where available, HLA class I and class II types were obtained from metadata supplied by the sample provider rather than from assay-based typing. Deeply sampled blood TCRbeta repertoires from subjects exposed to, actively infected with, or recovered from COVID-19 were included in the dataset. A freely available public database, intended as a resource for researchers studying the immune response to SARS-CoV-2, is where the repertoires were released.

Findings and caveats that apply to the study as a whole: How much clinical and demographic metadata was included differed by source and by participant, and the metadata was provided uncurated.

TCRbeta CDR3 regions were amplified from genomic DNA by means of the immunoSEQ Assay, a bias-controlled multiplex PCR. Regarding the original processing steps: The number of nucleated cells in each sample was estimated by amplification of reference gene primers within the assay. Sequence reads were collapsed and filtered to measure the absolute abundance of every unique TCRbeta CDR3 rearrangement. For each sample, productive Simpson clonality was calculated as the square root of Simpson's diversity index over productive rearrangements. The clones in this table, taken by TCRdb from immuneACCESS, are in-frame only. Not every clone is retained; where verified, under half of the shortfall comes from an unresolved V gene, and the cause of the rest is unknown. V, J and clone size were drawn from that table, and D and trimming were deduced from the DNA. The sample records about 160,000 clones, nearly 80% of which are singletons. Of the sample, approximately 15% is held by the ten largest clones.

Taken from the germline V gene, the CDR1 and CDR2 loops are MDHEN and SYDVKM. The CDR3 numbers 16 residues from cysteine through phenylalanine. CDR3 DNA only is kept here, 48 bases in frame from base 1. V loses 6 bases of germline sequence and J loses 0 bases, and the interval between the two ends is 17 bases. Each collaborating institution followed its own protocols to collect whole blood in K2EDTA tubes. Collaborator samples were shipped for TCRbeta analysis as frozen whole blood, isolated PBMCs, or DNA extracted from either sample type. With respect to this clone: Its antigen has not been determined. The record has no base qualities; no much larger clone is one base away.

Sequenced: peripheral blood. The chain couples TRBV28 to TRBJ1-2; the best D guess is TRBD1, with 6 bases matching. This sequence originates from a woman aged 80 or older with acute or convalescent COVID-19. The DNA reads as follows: TGTGCCAGCAGCCAACAGGGAGATACCTCTAACTATGGCTACACCTTC. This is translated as CASSQQGDTSNYGYTF.